Below, 18 T cell receptor beta chains from the same sample are listed, as sequenced in a study of blood T cells in healthy people across ages. Alongside a J-beta primer mix, a sample-barcoded 5' primer served in a second PCR lasting about 7 to 11 cycles. From the 5' RACE reads, TCRdb called clonotypes with MiXCR, one entry per CDR3 protein. The sample has some 760,000 distinct CDR3 sequences, more than 20% seen once; the top ten hold roughly 3.8%. This sample was also put to use in a study of T cells of mothers and their children.

Specimen: blood. The source is a boy aged 5-17 years in good health.

This clonotype was counted ten times or more. The V call is TRBV6-6, the J call TRBJ2-1; 9 bases fit TRBD2. CDR3 size: 14 residues. Trimming took 6 bases from V and 0 from J; bases not matched to a gene: 0. Germline assignment: CDR1 MNHNY and CDR2 SVGAGI (reference sequence). The CDR3 region is CASRRGGSYNEQFF. The CDR3 region has the DNA TGTGCCAGCAGGCGGGGGGGCTCCTACAATGAGCAGTTCTTC.

This clonotype was seen more than once but under ten times. V gene TRBV29-1 combines with J gene TRBJ2-7, with D possibly matching TRBD2 (6 bases). V dropped 3 bases and J dropped 6 bases, with 18 bases sitting between them. The CDR3 spans 14 residues. Germline CDR1 and CDR2: SQVTM and ANQGSEA. Written as DNA, the CDR3 is TGCAGCGTTGATTCACACACCCGGGGGTCCGAGCAGTACTTC. This gives the protein CSVDSHTRGSEQYF.

A few counts support this clonotype. The chain recombines TRBV20-1 with TRBJ2-5; TRBD2 matches 13 bases. The assigned J gene may be wrong: the sequence end matches TRBJ2-7 better. The CDR3 covers 15 residues. Per germline, CDR1 DFQATT and CDR2 SNEGSKA (reference sequence). The CDR3 loop is CSARGLAGRSYEQYF. CDR3 DNA: TGCAGTGCTAGGGGACTAGCGGGGCGTTCCTACGAGCAGTACTTC.

This clonotype was observed a handful of times. The rearrangement joins TRBV6-1 to TRBJ1-1; TRBD1 is a possible D gene (5 bases). V lost 4 bases, J lost 1 base, and 19 bases lay in between. CDR3 length: 17 amino acids. Germline lookup yields CDR1 MNHNS and CDR2 SASEGT. CDR3 amino acids: CASSGCWDLGWNTEAFF. DNA of the CDR3: TGTGCCAGCAGTGGTTGTTGGGACCTCGGGTGGAACACTGAAGCTTTCTTT.

This clonotype was counted a few times. V is TRBV7-9 and J is TRBJ2-1, with a possible D match to TRBD2 (5 bases). V lost 1 base and J lost 5, with 9 bases in between. The germline V gene encodes CDR1 SEHNR and CDR2 FQNEAQ (reference sequence). This CDR3 contains 14 residues. CDR3 in amino acids: CASSLVTGNNEQFF. CDR3 coding DNA: TGTGCCAGCAGCTTAGTGACCGGGAACAATGAGCAGTTCTTC.

V usage is TRBV27 and J usage is TRBJ1-5; D ambiguous. The V gene's germline CDR1 is MNHEY and CDR2 SMNVEV (reference sequence). CDR3 length equals 13 residues. The V end lost 2 bases, the J end lost 4 bases, and 6 bases lay between the germline ends. This chain's CDR3 is CASSLRINQPQHF. The DNA of the CDR3 is TGTGCCAGCAGTTTACGGATAAATCAGCCCCAGCATTTT.

This chain uses TRBV3-1 with TRBJ2-2; 13 nucleotides match TRBD2. V shed 1 base, J shed 1 base, and the junction held 6 bases outside the gene matches. CDR3 length equals 19 residues. Germline V gives CDR1 LGHDT, CDR2 YNNKEL (reference sequence). The CDR3 coding sequence is TGTGCCAGCAGCCAAGGGACTAGCGGGAGTTTAAGGAACACCGGGGAGCTGTTTTTT. Its translation is CASSQGTSGSLRNTGELFF.

This clonotype has a handful of counts. J is TRBJ2-5 and V is TRBV12-3 or TRBV12-4; TRBD1 agrees at 8 bases. The trim removed 5 bases at V and 2 bases at J, leaving 7 bases unmatched. The CDR3 spans 15 residues. The CDR3 DNA reads as TGTGCCAGCAGTCCCACAGGGGGGCTGCAAGAGACCCAGTACTTC. It yields the protein CASSPTGGLQETQYF.

This clonotype was counted a few times. V usage is TRBV7-9 and J usage is TRBJ2-1, with TRBD1 as a possible D gene (6 bases). Germline CDR1 reads SEHNR; CDR2 reads FQNEAQ (reference sequence). V lost 4 bases and J lost 0, with 16 bases in between. This CDR3 has 17 residues. The CDR3 region has the DNA TGTGCCAGCAGCTCAACGGGACAATCAAGCTCCTACAATGAGCAGTTCTTC. Translated, it gives CASSSTGQSSSYNEQFF.

J is TRBJ1-1 and V is TRBV28; D is uncertain. The germline CDR1 and CDR2 sequences are MDHEN and SYDVKM. Trimming left V 5 bases short and J 10 bases short, with 11 bases between. CDR3 length equals 11 residues. DNA for the CDR3: TGTGCCAGCAGTGCAAGGTGGGGAGCTTTCTTT. Its translation: CASSARWGAFF.

The sample holds a few counts of this clonotype. V usage is TRBV7-6 and J usage is TRBJ1-1, with 8 nucleotides matching TRBD1. The V segment lost 3 bases and the J segment 5 bases; nucleotides outside the gene matches: 11. In germline, CDR1 is SGHVS, CDR2 FNYEAQ. The CDR3 is 16 residues long. CDR3 nucleotide sequence: TGTGCCAGCAGCTTTAGAGGGACAGGCCCCGGAACTGAAGCTTTCTTT. Protein: CASSFRGTGPGTEAFF. The full variable domain, its missing parts supplied by reference TRBV7-6 and TRBJ1-1, is GAGVSQSPRYKVTKRGQDVALRCDPISGHVSLYWYRQALGQGPEFLTYFNYEAQQDKSGLPNDRFSAERPEGSISTLTIQRTEQRDSAMYRCASSFRGTGPGTEAFFGQGTRLTVV.

This clonotype was seen a handful of times. J is TRBJ2-7 and V is TRBV28, with D uncertain. V lost 10 bases, J lost 2 bases, and 15 bases lay in between. The CDR3 runs 13 residues. Per the germline V gene, CDR1 is MDHEN and CDR2 is SYDVKM. For the CDR3, the DNA is TGTGCCACAACCCCCCCCGGAACCTACGAGCAGTACTTC. It yields the protein CATTPPGTYEQYF.

This clonotype was recorded a few times. V gene TRBV4-1 combines with J gene TRBJ2-7; 8 positions match TRBD2. The CDR3 is made up of 17 amino acids. V was pared by 3 bases and J by 2 bases, with 12 bases of the junction left unmatched. Germline V gene data show CDR1 as MGHRA and CDR2 as YSYEKL. CDR3 sequence: CASSHPPSGQITYEQYF. The CDR3 coding sequence is TGCGCCAGCAGCCACCCCCCTAGCGGGCAGATAACCTACGAGCAGTACTTC.

V is TRBV7-2 and J is TRBJ1-2; perhaps TRBD1 as D (6 bases). The germline V and J ends were trimmed by 4 bases and 5 bases, with 23 bases remaining between them. The CDR3 is 17 residues long. From germline, CDR1 is SGHTA and CDR2 FQGNSA. CDR3 region: CASSSRGRRGAGYGYTF. As DNA, the CDR3 is TGTGCCAGCAGCTCCAGGGGTAGGAGGGGCGCCGGGTATGGCTACACCTTC.

The J gene is TRBJ2-5, the V gene TRBV7-9; D is unclear. The CDR3 is made up of 16 amino acids. V gave up 6 bases and J gave up 5 bases, with 22 bases separating them. Germline CDR1 and CDR2: SEHNR and FQNEAQ (reference sequence). CDR3 bases: TGTGCCAGCAGAGCCCGAGACCCTGGGGATACGGAGACCCAGTACTTC. This sequence encodes CASRARDPGDTETQYF.

The chain employs TRBV7-9 and TRBJ2-4, with a tentative D call TRBD1 (5 bases). V gave up 5 bases and J gave up 8 bases, with 16 bases separating them. Germline values: CDR1 SEHNR, CDR2 FQNEAQ (reference sequence). The CDR3 totals 14 residues. CDR3 coding DNA: TGTGCCAGCAGCCACCCCGACAGTAGGCACATTCAGTACTTC. Translation gives CASSHPDSRHIQYF.

The chain carries TRBV29-1 and TRBJ1-1, with D unresolved. The CDR3 has 14 residues. Trimming left V 7 bases short and J 11 bases short, with 26 bases between. Germline values: CDR1 SQVTM, CDR2 ANQGSEA. The CDR3 sequence: CSAQSREQDLSAFF. CDR3 nucleotides: TGCAGCGCCCAAAGTAGGGAACAAGATTTGAGCGCTTTCTTT.

The genes are TRBV9 and TRBJ2-1; the match to TRBD1 covers 11 bases. The CDR3 covers 16 residues. The germline gives CDR1 SGDLS, CDR2 YYNGEE. The V segment lost 0 bases and the J segment 4 bases; nucleotides outside the gene matches: 3. CDR3 sequence: CASSVEGQGGYNEQFF. CDR3 coding DNA: TGTGCCAGCAGCGTAGAGGGACAGGGGGGGTACAATGAGCAGTTCTTC. The full variable domain, with the rest looked up from reference TRBV9 and TRBJ2-1, is DSGVTQTPKHLITATGQRVTLRCSPRSGDLSVYWYQQSLDQGLQFLIQYYNGEERAKGNILERFSAQQFPDLHSELNLSSLELGDSALYFCASSVEGQGGYNEQFFGPGTRLTVL.